This T cell receptor beta chain was recorded in a study of blood T cell repertoires in COVID-19. The wider study: Acute and convalescent COVID-19 specimens originated in the United States, Italy and Spain. PBMCs, B-cell-depleted T cells, or T cells were the source of the cDNA or gDNA that made up the material.

In the study's own analysis: The assay estimated nucleated cells by amplifying reference gene primers. Assay used: immunoSEQ multiplex PCR; TCRdb lists only in-frame clones, some missing. The V and J calls and clone size are taken from that table; D and trimming were inferred from the DNA. The table lists 23,000 or so clones, 85% to 90% of them singletons. CDR3 size: 15 residues. V shed 6 bases and J shed 9 bases, with 18 bases lying between them. Germline lookup yields CDR1 MNHEY and CDR2 SVGEGT. Material: peripheral blood. The sequence was collected from a man between 70 and 80 years old with active COVID-19. V is TRBV6-2 or TRBV6-3 and J is TRBJ1-6; D might be TRBD1 (5 bases). The DNA of the CDR3 is TGTGCCAGCAGGCCTACAGGCCACGGTGGTTCACCCCTCCACTTT. It yields the protein CASRPTGHGGSPLHF.